This TCR beta chain was captured by sequencing in a study of shared clonotypes between healthy human individuals. Libraries were prepared by immunoSEQ multiplex PCR; TCRdb keeps only in-frame clonotypes and omits some of them. The sample records a few million clones, 90% to 96% being singletons. On this clone itself: Other DNA sequences in the same sample also yield this CDR3.

The CDR3 is made up of 15 amino acids. The germline V gene has CDR1 SGHRS and CDR2 YFSETQ. V was pared by 1 base and J by 1 base, with 8 bases between. Specimen: naive CD4+ T cells sorted from blood. The subset: CD45RA+ positively selected. The chain combines TRBV5-1 with TRBJ1-4, with a weak D call TRBD1 (5 bases). This receptor was obtained from a man younger than 30 in good health. CDR3 amino acids: CASSLWGGTNEKLFF. CDR3 DNA sequence: TGCGCCAGCAGCTTGTGGGGCGGAACTAATGAAAAACTGTTTTTT.